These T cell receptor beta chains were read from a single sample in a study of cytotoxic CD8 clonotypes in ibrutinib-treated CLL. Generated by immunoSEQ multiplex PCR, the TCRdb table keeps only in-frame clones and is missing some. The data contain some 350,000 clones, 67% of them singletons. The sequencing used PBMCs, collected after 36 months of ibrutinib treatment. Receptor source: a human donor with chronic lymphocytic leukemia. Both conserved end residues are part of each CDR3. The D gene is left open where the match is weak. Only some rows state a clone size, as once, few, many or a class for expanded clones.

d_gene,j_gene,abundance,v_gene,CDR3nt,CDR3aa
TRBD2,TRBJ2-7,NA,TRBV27,TGTGCCAGCAGTAGGACTAGCGAGGACGAGCAGTACTTC,CASSRTSEDEQYF
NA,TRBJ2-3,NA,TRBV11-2,TGTGCCAGCAGGAGGACTATCACAGATACGCAGTATTTT,CASRRTITDTQYF
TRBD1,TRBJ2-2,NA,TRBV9,TGTGCCAGCAGCGGTCCCCGGGACAGGGACACCGGGGAGCTGTTTTTT,CASSGPRDRDTGELFF
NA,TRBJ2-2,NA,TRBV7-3,TGTGCCAGCAGCCCCCGGGTGGGGGCATCCGGGGAGCTGTTTTTT,CASSPRVGASGELFF
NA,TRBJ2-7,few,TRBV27,TGTGCCAGCAGCTCTAGCGCCCTCTCCTACGAGCAGTACTTC,CASSSSALSYEQYF
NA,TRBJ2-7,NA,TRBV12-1,TGTGCCAGCAGCTTGAGAAGCGGGATAAATTCGTGGGAGTACTTC,CASSLRSGINSWEYF
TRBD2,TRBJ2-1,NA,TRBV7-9,TGTGCCAGCAGCTTCGGGAGGGACAATGAGCAGTTCTTC,CASSFGRDNEQFF
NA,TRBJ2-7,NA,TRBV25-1,TGTGCCAGCAGTGATTCCCAGGGGGGTCGGTACGAGCAGTACTTC,CASSDSQGGRYEQYF
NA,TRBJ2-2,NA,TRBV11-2,TGTGCCAGCAGCCCCCGGCTTATTGGTCCCGACACCGGGGAGCTGTTTTTT,CASSPRLIGPDTGELFF
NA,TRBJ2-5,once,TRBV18,TGTGCCAGCTCACCAGAAGCGTACCAAGAGACCCAGTACTTC,CASSPEAYQETQYF
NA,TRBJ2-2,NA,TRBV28,TGTGCCAGCAGTTTAGGTACTTCGAACACCGGGGAGCTGTTTTTT,CASSLGTSNTGELFF
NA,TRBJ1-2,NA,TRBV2,TGTGCCAGCAGTGGGGCCCCGGTTAACTATGGCTACACCTTC,CASSGAPVNYGYTF
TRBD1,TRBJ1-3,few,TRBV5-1,TGCGCCAGCAGCTGGGACAGGGGTGGAAACACCATATATTTT,CASSWDRGGNTIYF
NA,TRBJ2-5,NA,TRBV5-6,TGTGCCAGCAGCATACCCCTGCAAGGCGAAGAGACCCAGTACTTC,CASSIPLQGEETQYF
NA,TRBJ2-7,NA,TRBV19,TGTGCCAGTAGTATACGAGGAGGGGTTTACTACGAGCAGTACTTC,CASSIRGGVYYEQYF
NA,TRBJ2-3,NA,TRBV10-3,TGTGCCATCAGTGAGACGGGTGCAGATACGCAGTATTTT,CAISETGADTQYF
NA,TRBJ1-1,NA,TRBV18,TGTGCCAGCTACAACGGCGATGAAGCTTTCTTT,CASYNGDEAFF
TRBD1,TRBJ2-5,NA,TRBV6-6,TGTGCCAGCAGACTGGGACAGGACTTAGAGGAGACCCAGTACTTC,CASRLGQDLEETQYF
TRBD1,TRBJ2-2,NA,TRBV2,TGTGCCAGCAGTGGACAGGGCCACGGGGAGCTGTTTTTT,CASSGQGHGELFF
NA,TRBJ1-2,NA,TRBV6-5,TGTGCCAGCAGTGAAGGCGGCGGATTCTATGGCTACACCTTC,CASSEGGGFYGYTF
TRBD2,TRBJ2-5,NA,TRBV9,TGTGCCAGCAGCGTAGTTCCAAGCGGGAGTGAGACCCAGTACTTC,CASSVVPSGSETQYF
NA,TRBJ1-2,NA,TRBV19,TGTGCCAGTAGCCTGTCGGGGGATAACTATGGCTACACCTTC,CASSLSGDNYGYTF
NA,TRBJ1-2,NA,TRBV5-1,TGCGCCAGCAGCTTGGCCGACAGTTCCAATGGCTACACCTTC,CASSLADSSNGYTF
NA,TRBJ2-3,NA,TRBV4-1,TGCGCCAGCAGCCAAGGGATGGGCAGGGGCACAGATACGCAGTATTTT,CASSQGMGRGTDTQYF
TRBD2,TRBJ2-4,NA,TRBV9,TGTGCCAGCAGCGACGGACTAGCCGGAAACATTCAGTACTTC,CASSDGLAGNIQYF
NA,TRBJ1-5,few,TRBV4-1,TGCGCCAGCAGCCTTACTTGGCTTGAACCCCAGCATTTT,CASSLTWLEPQHF
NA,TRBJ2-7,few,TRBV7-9,TGTGCCAGCAGCTTAAGGGCAGGGTACGAGCAGTACTTC,CASSLRAGYEQYF
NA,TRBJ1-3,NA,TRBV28,TGTGCCAGCAGTTTAGGGCCAAACTCTGGAAACACCATATATTTT,CASSLGPNSGNTIYF
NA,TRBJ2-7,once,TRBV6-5,TGTGCCAGCAGACTCGGGACAAACTACGAGCAGTACTTC,CASRLGTNYEQYF
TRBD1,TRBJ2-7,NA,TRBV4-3,TGCGCCAGCAGCCAAGGTCAGGGGGCTTACGAGCAGTACTTC,CASSQGQGAYEQYF
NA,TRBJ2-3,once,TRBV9,TGTGCCAGCAGCATGGGGGCCCAGGATACGCAGTATTTT,CASSMGAQDTQYF
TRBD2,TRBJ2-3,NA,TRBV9,TGTGCCAGCAGCGTCAAAACGGGAGGAGCTACGCAGTATTTT,CASSVKTGGATQYF
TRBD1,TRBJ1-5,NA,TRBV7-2,TGTGCCAGCAGCCCTAGGACAGGGATGGGTCAGCCCCAGCATTTT,CASSPRTGMGQPQHF
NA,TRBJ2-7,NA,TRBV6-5,TGTGCCAGCACCCCATCGGGTATAGCCTACGAGCAGTACTTC,CASTPSGIAYEQYF
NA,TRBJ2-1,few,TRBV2,TGTGCCAGCAGTTTGTCGAGGGCCAATGAGCAGTTCTTC,CASSLSRANEQFF
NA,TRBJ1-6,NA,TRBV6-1,TGTGCCAGCAGACAGAGTAACTATAATTCACCCCTCCACTTT,CASRQSNYNSPLHF
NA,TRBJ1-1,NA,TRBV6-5,TGTGCCAGCAGTTCCCTCGACAACGAAGCTTTCTTT,CASSSLDNEAFF
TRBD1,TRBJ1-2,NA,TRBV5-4,TGTGCCAGCAGCTTGGGGGGCCGACAGGGTGCCTATGGCTACACCTTC,CASSLGGRQGAYGYTF
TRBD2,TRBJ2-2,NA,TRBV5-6,TGTGCCAGCAGCTTTACGACTCGGGGGGTTAAAACTCGGGAGCTGTTTTTT,CASSFTTRGVKTRELFF
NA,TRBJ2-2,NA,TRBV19,TGTGCCAGTAGTATCGAGAAATTTGTCACCGGGGAGCTGTTTTTT,CASSIEKFVTGELFF
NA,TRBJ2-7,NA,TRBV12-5,TGTGCTAGTGGTTTGGTAGGCCTTTCGGGGCAGTACTTC,CASGLVGLSGQYF
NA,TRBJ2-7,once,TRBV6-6,TGTGCCAGCAGTTACGCTGGGAGGGGGGAGCAGTACTTC,CASSYAGRGEQYF
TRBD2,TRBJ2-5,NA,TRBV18,TGTGCCAGCTCACCACGTCTAGCGGAGAAAGAGACCCAGTACTTC,CASSPRLAEKETQYF